The 28 T cell receptor beta chains given below trace back to one sample, sequenced in a study of shared clonotypes between healthy human individuals. Assay: immunoSEQ multiplex PCR; the TCRdb copy retains only in-frame clones and omits some. The sample lists approximately 740,000 clones, under 80% occurring once. Sequencing was done on a sample of memory CD4+ T cells sorted from blood. Subset meaning: CD45RA-negative fraction. The receptor source for this set is a woman aged 25-40 years in good health.

This clone was counted only a few times. The rearrangement uses TRBV7-3 and TRBJ2-1; no clear D. V lost 2 bases, J lost 16 bases, and 18 bases lay in between. CDR1 is SGHTA, CDR2 FQGTGA, per germline. The length of the CDR3 is 13 residues. CDR3 region: CASSLGSGRARFF. CDR3 coding DNA: TGTGCCAGCAGCTTAGGATCGGGTCGCGCTCGCTTCTTC. The whole variable domain, remainder taken from reference TRBV7-3 and TRBJ2-1, is GAGVSQTPSNKVTEKGKYVELRCDPISGHTALYWYRQSLGQGPEFLIYFQGTGAADDSGLPNDRFFAVRPEGSVSTLKIQRTERGDSAVYLCASSLGSGRARFFGPGTRLTVL.

A note on this clone: Other DNA sequences of this sample code for an identical CDR3. This chain links TRBV28 with TRBJ2-7, with 14 bases matching TRBD2. Germline lookup yields CDR1 MDHEN and CDR2 SYDVKM. Trimming removed 6 bases from V and 4 bases from J; junction bases left unmatched: 5. The CDR3 totals 15 residues. In DNA form, the CDR3 reads TGTGCCAGCAGCCTCGGACTAGCGGGAGGATACGAGCAGTACTTC. Encoded protein: CASSLGLAGGYEQYF.

This rearrangement joins TRBV18 to TRBJ1-2, with D possibly being TRBD1 (5 bases). Trimming pared 2 bases from V and 0 bases from J, leaving 10 bases between. CDR1 KGHSH and CDR2 LQKENI come from the germline V gene. The CDR3 is made up of 15 amino acids. Here the CDR3 reads CASSPGDGTNYGYTF. DNA of the CDR3: TGTGCCAGCTCACCAGGGGACGGTACTAACTATGGCTACACCTTC.

The CDR3 bases are TGTGCCAGCAGTAAGGGGTTCGGCAATCAGCCCCAGCATTTT. This gives the protein CASSKGFGNQPQHF. The rearrangement links TRBV6-1 to TRBJ1-5, with D tentatively TRBD1 (5 bases). Trimming pared 5 bases from V and 2 bases from J, leaving 10 bases between. From germline, CDR1 is MNHNS and CDR2 SASEGT. This CDR3 spans 14 amino acids.

The rearrangement joins TRBV6-5 to TRBJ2-2; D call uncertain. CDR3 length: 13 residues. Per germline, CDR1 MNHEY and CDR2 SVGAGI. Trimming cost V 5 bases and J 5 bases, with 9 bases left between them. This CDR3 reads CASSRDLTGELFF. CDR3 coding DNA: TGTGCCAGCAGTAGGGATTTGACCGGGGAGCTGTTTTTT.

This clone was counted once. The chain carries TRBV7-9 and TRBJ2-3, with TRBD2 matching over 9 bases. The CDR3 totals 15 residues. The V gene end was trimmed by 5 bases and the J gene end by 5 bases; junction bases not matched to a gene: 8. The germline V gene has CDR1 SEHNR and CDR2 FQNEAQ (reference sequence). In DNA, the CDR3 is TGTGCCAGCAGCCCACCGGGACTAGCAGGAGATACGCAGTATTTT. Its protein is CASSPPGLAGDTQYF.

This clone turned up a few times. V and J are TRBV2 and TRBJ2-1; no clear D. The V and J ends lost 6 bases and 8 bases respectively, with 11 bases between them. Germline assignment: CDR1 SNHLY and CDR2 FYNNEI. This CDR3 is 12 amino acids long. The CDR3 nucleotides are TGTGCCAGCAGAGGTTTAATATATGAGCAGTTCTTC. Its protein is CASRGLIYEQFF.

The rearrangement links TRBV27 to TRBJ2-7; TRBD1 agrees at 8 bases. This CDR3 has 15 amino acids. With 2 bases clipped from V and 3 bases from J, the junction kept 6 bases outside the gene matches. Germline V lookup: CDR1 MNHEY, CDR2 SMNVEV (reference sequence). This CDR3 reads CASSLGAGGVYEQYF. CDR3 in DNA: TGTGCCAGCAGTTTAGGGGCAGGGGGCGTCTACGAGCAGTACTTC.

This chain joins TRBV11-3 and TRBJ2-4, with 7 bases aligning to TRBD1. CDR1 and CDR2 (germline): SGHNT, YENEEA. Trimming took 5 bases from V and 4 from J; bases not matched to a gene: 5. The CDR3 runs to 14 residues. CDR3: CASSETGQKNIQYF. The CDR3 region has the DNA TGTGCCAGCAGCGAAACGGGACAGAAAAACATTCAGTACTTC.

The chain uses TRBV5-1 and TRBJ2-1; D may be TRBD1 (6 bases). Looked up from germline, CDR1 is SGHRS and CDR2 is YFSETQ. The CDR3 spans 14 residues. V shed 5 bases and J shed 9 bases, with 18 bases lying between them. The CDR3 loop is CASSISQGQGEQFF. In DNA, the CDR3 is TGCGCCAGCAGTATTTCCCAGGGACAAGGTGAGCAGTTCTTC.

The chain employs TRBV14 and TRBJ2-1; TRBD1 agrees at 9 bases. Germline V gives CDR1 SGHDN, CDR2 FVKESK. The CDR3 covers 17 residues. V shed 3 bases, J shed 6 bases, and the junction held 12 bases outside the gene matches. CDR3 loop: CASSHLTPGQGGNEQFF. In nucleotides, the CDR3 is TGTGCCAGCAGCCACCTCACACCGGGACAGGGTGGCAATGAGCAGTTCTTC.

This clone was found a few times. The chain joins TRBV21-1 to TRBJ2-7; the DNA was not compared with TRBD2, the D call given in the table. TRBV21-1 is a pseudogene locus. The CDR3 has 14 residues. CDR3 sequence reads: CASSKIRVPYEQYF. The CDR3 DNA follows: TGTGCCAGCAGCAAAATCCGGGTACCCTACGAGCAGTACTTC.

J is TRBJ1-2 and V is TRBV6-5, with TRBD1 matching 7 bases. Germline CDR1 is MNHEY and CDR2 is SVGAGI. The V gene end was trimmed by 2 bases and the J gene end by 6 bases; junction bases not matched to a gene: 6. The CDR3 spans 14 residues. The DNA of the CDR3 is TGTGCCAGCAGTTACGACCAGGGGGGAGATGGCTACACCTTC. Translated: CASSYDQGGDGYTF.

The chain combines TRBV28 with TRBJ2-7; no reliable D call. In germline, CDR1 is MDHEN, CDR2 SYDVKM. The CDR3 has 14 residues. V was cut by 7 bases and J by 0 bases, with 13 bases left in between. Here the CDR3 reads CASKRPVSSYEQYF. The CDR3 bases are TGTGCCAGCAAACGCCCGGTAAGCTCCTACGAGCAGTACTTC.

The rearrangement links TRBV19 to TRBJ2-6; TRBD1 is a possible D gene (6 bases). CDR1 is LNHDA and CDR2 is SQIVND in the germline V gene (reference sequence). Trimming left V 9 bases short and J 0 bases short, with 12 bases between. CDR3 length equals 15 residues. DNA of the CDR3: TGTGCCAGCTCCTACAGGGACTCTGGGGCCAACGTCCTGACTTTC. Translating gives CASSYRDSGANVLTF.

This sequence joins TRBV5-1 and TRBJ1-2; D uncertain. Germline V CDR1 and CDR2: SGHRS, YFSETQ. With 2 bases removed from V and 6 bases from J, the gap between germline ends came to 20 bases. The CDR3 loop spans 16 amino acids. This CDR3 is CASSLRGREGGDGYTF. In nucleotides, the CDR3 is TGCGCCAGCAGCTTACGTGGACGGGAGGGAGGTGATGGCTACACCTTC.

The rearrangement links TRBV5-1 to TRBJ2-3, with D hard to call. This CDR3 is built from 15 residues. Germline values: CDR1 SGHRS, CDR2 YFSETQ. V lost 5 bases and J 0 bases, leaving 13 bases between the germline ends. CDR3 residues: CASRLDGRSTDTQYF. The CDR3 DNA sequence: TGCGCCAGCAGACTGGACGGGCGGAGCACAGATACGCAGTATTTT.

The J gene is TRBJ2-5, the V gene TRBV5-1; D call uncertain. The V gene lost 1 base and the J gene lost 5 bases, with 9 bases spanning the gap. Germline-derived CDR1 and CDR2 are SGHRS and YFSETQ. The CDR3 consists of 13 residues. The CDR3 sequence is CASSLTVRETQYF. CDR3 nucleotides: TGCGCCAGCAGCTTGACAGTGAGGGAGACCCAGTACTTC.

The chain uses TRBV7-2 and TRBJ1-1; unclear D gene. The CDR3 runs 15 residues. Looked up from germline, CDR1 is SGHTA and CDR2 is FQGNSA. Trimming removed 3 bases at V and 2 bases at J, with 13 bases between. In nucleotides, the CDR3 is TGTGCCAGCAGCTTCGGTCTTGCTAGAAACACTGAAGCTTTCTTT. It specifies CASSFGLARNTEAFF.

This clone was detected many times. The V call is TRBV29-1, the J call TRBJ2-1, with TRBD2 matching over 12 bases. V lost 7 bases to trimming and J lost 7 bases; unmatched junction nucleotides: 8. Germline CDR1 SQVTM, CDR2 ANQGSEA. The length of the CDR3 is 14 residues. CDR3 sequence: CSAATSGRSNEQFF. CDR3 DNA: TGCAGCGCCGCGACTAGCGGGAGAAGTAATGAGCAGTTCTTC.

The chain joins TRBV5-1 to TRBJ2-7; 10 nucleotides line up with TRBD2. V shed 5 bases and J 6 bases; nucleotides not matched to a gene: 8. Germline V gene lookup returns CDR1 SGHRS and CDR2 YFSETQ. The CDR3 spans 14 residues. CDR3 DNA: TGCGCCAGCAGGTCCCTAGCGGGAGCCGTCGAGCAGTACTTC. Its protein product is CASRSLAGAVEQYF.

This chain uses TRBV7-6 with TRBJ2-6; 10 bases are shared with TRBD1. The CDR3 length is 19 residues. Germline CDR1 is SGHVS and CDR2 is FNYEAQ. J lost 0 bases, V lost 4 bases, and 9 bases had no gene match. The CDR3 bases are TGTGCCAGCAGCTCCCTTGGGGACAGGGGAAACTCTGGGGCCAACGTCCTGACTTTC. Protein sequence: CASSSLGDRGNSGANVLTF. The complete variable domain, with remaining parts taken from reference TRBV7-6 and TRBJ2-6, reads GAGVSQSPRYKVTKRGQDVALRCDPISGHVSLYWYRQALGQGPEFLTYFNYEAQQDKSGLPNDRFSAERPEGSISTLTIQRTEQRDSAMYRCASSSLGDRGNSGANVLTFGAGSRLTVL.

This clone was seen a handful of times. The chain uses TRBV30 and TRBJ2-1; TRBD2 is a possible D gene (6 bases). The CDR3 sequence is 15 residues long. The germline CDR1 and CDR2 sequences are GTSNPN and SVGIG (reference sequence). V dropped 2 bases and J dropped 2 bases, with 13 bases sitting between them. The DNA of the CDR3 is TGTGCCTGGAGTTGGGGCGGGAATACCTACAATGAGCAGTTCTTC. Translating it yields CAWSWGGNTYNEQFF.

J is TRBJ2-7 and V is TRBV21-1; the table gives TRBD1 as D, unverified against the DNA. TRBV21-1 is a listed pseudogene. CDR3 size: 14 residues. The CDR3: CASSTEGADYEQYF. The CDR3 DNA reads as TGTGCCAGCAGCACCGAAGGGGCGGACTACGAGCAGTACTTC.

The genes are TRBV7-9 and TRBJ1-3; D not resolved. This CDR3 is 14 amino acids long. Trimming removed 6 bases at V and 0 bases at J, with 9 bases between. The germline V gene has CDR1 SEHNR and CDR2 FQNEAQ (reference sequence). The DNA of the CDR3 is TGTGCCAGCAGGGACTGGGCCTCTGGAAACACCATATATTTT. It translates to CASRDWASGNTIYF.

In its sample, this clone was seen a few times. The rearrangement uses TRBV11-2 and TRBJ1-1; 8 nucleotides agree with TRBD1. With 2 bases clipped from V and 5 bases from J, the junction kept 4 bases outside the gene matches. This CDR3 is 14 amino acids long. Germline values: CDR1 SGHAT, CDR2 FQNNGV. DNA for the CDR3: TGTGCCAGCAGCTTACAGGGGGCAGGGACTGAAGCTTTCTTT. It yields the protein CASSLQGAGTEAFF. Using reference TRBV11-2 and TRBJ1-1 for the parts outside the CDR3, the full variable domain is EAGVAQSPRYKIIEKRQSVAFWCNPISGHATLYWYQQILGQGPKLLIQFQNNGVVDDSQLPKDRFSAERLKGVDSTLKIQPAKLEDSAVYLCASSLQGAGTEAFFGQGTRLTVV.

The rearrangement joins TRBV10-1 to TRBJ2-7; 10 positions match TRBD1. Unmatched junction bases numbered 4, after V lost 4 bases and J lost 4 bases. The CDR3 loop spans 14 amino acids. Germline V lookup: CDR1 WNHNN, CDR2 SYGVQD (reference sequence). The CDR3 DNA is TGCGCCAGCAGTGCGGACAGGGGGGCATACGAGCAGTACTTC. Translated, it gives CASSADRGAYEQYF.

V and J are TRBV5-1 and TRBJ1-3; D may be TRBD1 (5 bases). The germline gives CDR1 SGHRS, CDR2 YFSETQ. The ends were cut back, 4 bases at V and 3 bases at J, with 11 bases in the middle. This CDR3 comprises 14 residues. The CDR3 region is CASSRGIGGNTIYF. DNA of the CDR3: TGCGCCAGCAGCCGGGGGATAGGTGGAAACACCATATATTTT. The complete variable domain, with remaining parts taken from reference TRBV5-1 and TRBJ1-3, reads KAGVTQTPRYLIKTRGQQVTLSCSPISGHRSVSWYQQTPGQGLQFLFEYFSETQRNKGNFPGRFSGRQFSNSRSEMNVSTLELGDSALYLCASSRGIGGNTIYFGEGSWLTVV.